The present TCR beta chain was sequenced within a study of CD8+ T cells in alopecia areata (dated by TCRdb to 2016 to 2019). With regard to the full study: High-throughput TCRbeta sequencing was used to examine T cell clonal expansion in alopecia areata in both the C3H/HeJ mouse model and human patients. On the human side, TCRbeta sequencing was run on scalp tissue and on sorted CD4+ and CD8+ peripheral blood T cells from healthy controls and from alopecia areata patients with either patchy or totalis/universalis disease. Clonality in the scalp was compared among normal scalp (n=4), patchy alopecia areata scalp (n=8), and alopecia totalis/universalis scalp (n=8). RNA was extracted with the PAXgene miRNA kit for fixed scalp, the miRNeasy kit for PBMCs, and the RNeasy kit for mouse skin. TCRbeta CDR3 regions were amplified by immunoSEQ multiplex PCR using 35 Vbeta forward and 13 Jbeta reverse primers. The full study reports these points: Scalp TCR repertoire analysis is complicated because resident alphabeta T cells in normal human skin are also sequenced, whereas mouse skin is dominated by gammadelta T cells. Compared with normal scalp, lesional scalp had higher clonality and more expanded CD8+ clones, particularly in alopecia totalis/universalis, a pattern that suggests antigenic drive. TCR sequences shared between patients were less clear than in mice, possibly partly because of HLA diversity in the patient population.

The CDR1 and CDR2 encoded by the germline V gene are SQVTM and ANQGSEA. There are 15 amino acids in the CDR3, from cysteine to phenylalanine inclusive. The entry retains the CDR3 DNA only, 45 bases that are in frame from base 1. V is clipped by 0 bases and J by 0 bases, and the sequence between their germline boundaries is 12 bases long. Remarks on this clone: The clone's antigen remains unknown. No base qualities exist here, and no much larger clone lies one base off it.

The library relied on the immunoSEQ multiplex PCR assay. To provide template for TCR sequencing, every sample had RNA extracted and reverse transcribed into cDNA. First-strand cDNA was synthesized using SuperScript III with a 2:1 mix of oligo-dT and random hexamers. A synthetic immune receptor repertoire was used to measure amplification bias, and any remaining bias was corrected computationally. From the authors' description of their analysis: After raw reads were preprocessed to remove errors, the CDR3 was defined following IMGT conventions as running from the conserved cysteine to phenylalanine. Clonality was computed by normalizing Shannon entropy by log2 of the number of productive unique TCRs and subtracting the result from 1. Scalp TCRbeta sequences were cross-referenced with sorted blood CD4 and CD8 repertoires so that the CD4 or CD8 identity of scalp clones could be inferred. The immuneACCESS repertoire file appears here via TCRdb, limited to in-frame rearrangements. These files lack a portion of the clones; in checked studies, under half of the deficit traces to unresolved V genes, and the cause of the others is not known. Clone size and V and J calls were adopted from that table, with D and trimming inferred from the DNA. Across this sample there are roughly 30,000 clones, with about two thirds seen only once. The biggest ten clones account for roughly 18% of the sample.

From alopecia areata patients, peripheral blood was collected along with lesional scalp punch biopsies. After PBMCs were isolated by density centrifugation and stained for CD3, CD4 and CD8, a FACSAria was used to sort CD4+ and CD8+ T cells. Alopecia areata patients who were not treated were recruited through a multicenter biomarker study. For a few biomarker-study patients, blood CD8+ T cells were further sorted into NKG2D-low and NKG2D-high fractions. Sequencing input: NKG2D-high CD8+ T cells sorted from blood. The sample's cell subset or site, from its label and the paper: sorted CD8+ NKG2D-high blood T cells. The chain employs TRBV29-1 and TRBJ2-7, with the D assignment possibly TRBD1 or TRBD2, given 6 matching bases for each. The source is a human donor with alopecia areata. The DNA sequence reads TGCAGCGTTGAAGAAAGGGGGGCAAACTCCTACGAGCAGTACTTC. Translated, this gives CSVEERGANSYEQYF.